This TCR beta chain comes out of a study of cytomegalovirus exposure and HLA in healthy donors. Study-wide points: HLA alleles were associated with 16,951 TCR beta sequences in a later analysis at 0.05 false discovery rate. Accurate HLA-A and HLA-B prediction from TCR beta sequences was reported for most subjects. A later analysis reportedly identified an Asian-associated ancestry cluster as carrying fewer N-insertions than the approximately 670-donor mean.

Both 60 Vbeta primers and 13 Jbeta primers went into the PCR. The table came from immunoSEQ multiplex PCR; TCRdb's copy has only in-frame clones and leaves some out. The sample holds 95,000 to 110,000 clones; 77% are singletons and the top ten take around 4%. V lost 4 bases and J 1 base, leaving 16 bases between the germline ends. Germline CDR1 and CDR2: ENHRY and SYGVKD. The CDR3 length is 16 residues. This clone has a handful of counts. Its antigen is still unknown. This chain uses TRBV10-3 with TRBJ1-1, with a weak D call TRBD1 (6 bases). Sequenced input: PBMCs. The TCR comes from a male donor in good health and CMV-seronegative. The CDR3 nucleotides read TGTGCCATCAGTGGATCTAAACCGGGACAGAACACTGAAGCTTTCTTT. Amino acids: CAISGSKPGQNTEAFF.